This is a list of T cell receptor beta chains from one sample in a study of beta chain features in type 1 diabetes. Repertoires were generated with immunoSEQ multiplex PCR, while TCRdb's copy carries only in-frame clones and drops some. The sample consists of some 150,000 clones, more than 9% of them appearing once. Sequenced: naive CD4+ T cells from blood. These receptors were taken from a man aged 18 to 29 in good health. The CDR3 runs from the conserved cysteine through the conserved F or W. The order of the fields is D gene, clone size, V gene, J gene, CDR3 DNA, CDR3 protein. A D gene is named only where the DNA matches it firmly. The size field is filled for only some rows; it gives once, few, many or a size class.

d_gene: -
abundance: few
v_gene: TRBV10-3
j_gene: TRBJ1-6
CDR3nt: TGTGCCATCAGTGAGTTAGACAATGGGAATTCACCCCTCCACTTT
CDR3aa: CAISELDNGNSPLHF

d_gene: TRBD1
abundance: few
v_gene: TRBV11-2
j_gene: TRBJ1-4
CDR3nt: TGTGCCAGCAGCCAAGACAGGGATGGTGAAAAACTGTTTTTT
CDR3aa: CASSQDRDGEKLFF

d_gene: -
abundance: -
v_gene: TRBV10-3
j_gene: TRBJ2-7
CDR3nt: TGTGCCATCAGTGAGGGGATCCAGGGCTCCTACGAGCAGTACTTC
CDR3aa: CAISEGIQGSYEQYF

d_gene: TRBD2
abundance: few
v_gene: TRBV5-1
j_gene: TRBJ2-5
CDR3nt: TGCGCCAGCAGCATAGCGGGGGGGCCTGGGGAGACCCAGTACTTC
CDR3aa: CASSIAGGPGETQYF

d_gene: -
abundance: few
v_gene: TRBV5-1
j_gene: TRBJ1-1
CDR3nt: TGCGCCAGCAGCTCCTCAGGGGCGAACACTGAAGCTTTCTTT
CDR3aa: CASSSSGANTEAFF

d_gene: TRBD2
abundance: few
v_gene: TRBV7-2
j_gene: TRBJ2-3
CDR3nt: TGTGCCAGCAGCTTTAGGACTAGCGGGGGGCCTAGCACAGATACGCAGTATTTT
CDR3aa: CASSFRTSGGPSTDTQYF

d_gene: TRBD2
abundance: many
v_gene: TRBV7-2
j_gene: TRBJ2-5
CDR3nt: TGTGCCAGCAGCTTAGTGGGCGGGGGCCAAGAGACCCAGTACTTC
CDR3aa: CASSLVGGGQETQYF

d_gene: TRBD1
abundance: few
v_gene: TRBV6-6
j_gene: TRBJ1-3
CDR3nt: TGTGCCAGCAGTCCCGCCCGGGACAGGGTGGGAAACACCATATATTTT
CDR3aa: CASSPARDRVGNTIYF

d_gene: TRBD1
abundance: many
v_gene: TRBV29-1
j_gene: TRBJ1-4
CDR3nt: TGCAGCGTTGCGGGACAGGGGGCGCGGAGTGAAAAACTGTTTTTT
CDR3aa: CSVAGQGARSEKLFF

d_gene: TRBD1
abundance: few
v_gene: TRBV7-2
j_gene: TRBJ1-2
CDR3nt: TGTGCCAGCAGCTTATATGGGGACAGGGGACGTGGCTACACCTTC
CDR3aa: CASSLYGDRGRGYTF

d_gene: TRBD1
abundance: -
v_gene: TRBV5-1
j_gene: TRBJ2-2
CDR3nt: TGCGCCAGCAGCTCCGACAGGGGGCGCAACACCGGGGAGCTGTTTTTT
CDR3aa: CASSSDRGRNTGELFF

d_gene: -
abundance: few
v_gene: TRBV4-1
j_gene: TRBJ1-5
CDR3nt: TGCGCCAGCAGCCAAGAGCCCAGGGGTGGCAATCAGCCCCAGCATTTT
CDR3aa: CASSQEPRGGNQPQHF

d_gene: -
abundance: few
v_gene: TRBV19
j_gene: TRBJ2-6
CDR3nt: TGTGCCAGTAGTATTGACCAGGGAGGGGCCAACGTCCTGACTTTC
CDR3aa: CASSIDQGGANVLTF

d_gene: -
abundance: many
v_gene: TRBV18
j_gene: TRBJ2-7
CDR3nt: TGTGCCAGCTCACCAAGGGGGATCGAGCAGTACTTC
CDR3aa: CASSPRGIEQYF

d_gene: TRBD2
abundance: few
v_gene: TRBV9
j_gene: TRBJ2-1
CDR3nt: TGTGCCAGCAGCGTAGACGGGGGGGCCCTTAATGAGCAGTTCTTC
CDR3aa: CASSVDGGALNEQFF

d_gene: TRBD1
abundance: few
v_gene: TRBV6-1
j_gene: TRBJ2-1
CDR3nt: TGTGCCAGCGGAGGGGGGACAGGGGGCAATGAGCAGTTCTTC
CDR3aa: CASGGGTGGNEQFF

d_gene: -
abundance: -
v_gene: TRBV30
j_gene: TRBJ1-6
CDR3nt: TGTGCCTGGACAAGAGACAGCCTAAAAAATTCACCCCTCCACTTT
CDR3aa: CAWTRDSLKNSPLHF

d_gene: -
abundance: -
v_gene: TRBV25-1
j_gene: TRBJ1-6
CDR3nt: TGTGCCAGCAGTGAAGGACTGACCTATTCCCCCCTCCACTTT
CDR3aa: CASSEGLTYSPLHF

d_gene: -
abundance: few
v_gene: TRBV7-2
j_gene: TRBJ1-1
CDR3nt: TGTGCCGCAGCCGGCGGGGGCACTGAAGCTTTCTTT
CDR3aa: CAAAGGGTEAFF

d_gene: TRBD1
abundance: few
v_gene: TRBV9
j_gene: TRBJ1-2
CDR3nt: TGTGCCAGCAGCGACGGACAGGGGGACTATGGCTACACCTTC
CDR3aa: CASSDGQGDYGYTF